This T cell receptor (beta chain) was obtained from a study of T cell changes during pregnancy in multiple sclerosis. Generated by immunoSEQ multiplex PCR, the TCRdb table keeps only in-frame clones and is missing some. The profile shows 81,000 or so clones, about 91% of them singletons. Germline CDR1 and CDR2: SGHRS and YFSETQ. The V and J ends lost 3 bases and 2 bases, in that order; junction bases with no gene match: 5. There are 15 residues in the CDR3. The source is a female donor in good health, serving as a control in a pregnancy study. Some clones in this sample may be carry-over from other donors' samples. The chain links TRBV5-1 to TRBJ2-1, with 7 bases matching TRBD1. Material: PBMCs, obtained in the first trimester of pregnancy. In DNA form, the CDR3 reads TGCGCCAGCAGCTCGGGACAGAACGCCTACAATGAGCAGTTCTTC. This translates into CASSSGQNAYNEQFF.